One and the same sample provided the 12 T cell receptor beta chains below, sequenced in a study of post-analysis software for immune sequencing data (dated by TCRdb to the mid-2010s). The full study reports these points: Significantly higher frequencies in patients than in controls were found for roughly 5 TRBV segments, including TRBV5-6, TRBV5-1 and TRBV20-1.

Preparation of the library involved PCR. TCRdb names Illumina HiSeq 2500 as the instrument used. To reduce PCR and sequencing biases, unique molecular identifiers were built into the TCR beta cDNA libraries. The raw public data were reprocessed by TCRdb itself: fastp quality trimming at Q25, MiXCR clonotype calling, in-frame beta chains only. Identical CDR3 protein sequences are pooled into one entry, listed with their most common genes and DNA. In all, the sample holds about 210,000 distinct CDR3 sequences, and roughly 30% of those were seen once. The ten top clones hold roughly 3.5% of the sample. Their specific antigens are unknown. The sample taken for sequencing was blood. The receptor source for this set is a girl between 2 and 17 years old with multiple sclerosis.

This chain connects TRBV7-9 to TRBJ2-5; 9 positions match TRBD2. The J call may not be correct, given that the DNA end is closer to TRBJ2-7. This CDR3 is 14 amino acids long. The V gene's germline CDR1 is SEHNR and CDR2 FQNEAQ (reference sequence). The CDR3 coding sequence is TGTGCCAGCAGCACCCGACTAGCGGAATACGAGCAGTACTTC. Translated: CASSTRLAEYEQYF.

This clonotype was detected ten times or more. The chain is built from TRBV7-6 and TRBJ2-3, with D uncertain. The V gene's germline CDR1 is SGHVS and CDR2 FNYEAQ. The CDR3 spans 14 residues. Trimming left V 5 bases short and J 0 bases short, with 9 bases between. CDR3 loop: CASSPIASTDTQYF. CDR3 DNA sequence: TGTGCCAGCAGCCCCATCGCTAGCACAGATACGCAGTATTTT.

This clonotype has a handful of counts. A single base separates this from a much larger clone, so it may be a read error. This chain connects TRBV10-3 to TRBJ2-7; TRBD2 matches 7 bases. Looked up from germline, CDR1 is ENHRY and CDR2 is SYGVKD. The CDR3 is made up of 14 amino acids. CDR3 DNA sequence: TGTGCCATCAGGGTCGGCGGGAGTGGCTACGAGCACTACTTC. This codes for CAIRVGGSGYEHYF.

The chain carries TRBV5-1 and TRBJ1-3, with 8 bases that match TRBD1. Looked up from germline, CDR1 is SGHRS and CDR2 is YFSETQ. The CDR3 runs to 14 residues. V dropped 4 bases and J dropped 2; count of bases not matched to a gene: 2. CDR3 protein: CASSPGGAGNTIYF. CDR3 DNA sequence: TGCGCCAGCAGCCCAGGGGGCGCTGGAAACACCATATATTTT.

Of note for this clonotype: This clone may be a read error of a much larger clone one base away. The chain joins TRBV27 to TRBJ2-1, with D perhaps TRBD1 or TRBD2 (6 bases each). Trimming removed 6 bases from V and 12 bases from J, with 21 bases in between. The length of the CDR3 is 14 residues. From germline, CDR1 is MNHEY and CDR2 SMNVEV (reference sequence). The CDR3 DNA follows: TGTGCCAGCAGACGAGGGGGGTGGGTCGGTGTGCAGTTCTTC. Translated, it gives CASRRGGWVGVQFF.

The chain uses TRBV5-1 and TRBJ2-1; possible D gene TRBD2, 6 bases. Per the germline V gene, CDR1 is SGHRS and CDR2 is YFSETQ. V gave up 6 bases and J gave up 13 bases, with 20 bases separating them. The CDR3 is made up of 13 amino acids. CDR3 DNA sequence: TGCGCCAGCACCAGTGGGACTTCAGAGACCCAGTTCTTC. This encodes CASTSGTSETQFF. Supplemented by reference TRBV5-1 and TRBJ2-1, the full variable domain reads KAGVTQTPRYLIKTRGQQVTLSCSPISGHRSVSWYQQTPGQGLQFLFEYFSETQRNKGNFPGRFSGRQFSNSRSEMNVSTLELGDSALYLCASTSGTSETQFFGPGTRLTVL.

Comment on this clonotype: This could be a read error, since a much larger clone is one nucleotide away. V gene TRBV10-3 combines with J gene TRBJ2-5, with D tentatively TRBD1 or TRBD2 (5 bases each). TRBJ2-7 explains the end of the DNA better; the J call may be wrong. Per the germline V gene, CDR1 is ENHRY and CDR2 is SYGVKD. There are 16 residues in the CDR3. The CDR3 loop is CAISGTYGEQSYEQYF. The CDR3 nucleotides are TGTGCCATCAGTGGGACATACGGGGAACAGAGCTACGAGCAGTACTTC.

This chain links TRBV13 with TRBJ2-5; D is perhaps TRBD2 (5 bases). V lost 1 base, J lost 2 bases, and 14 bases lay in between. The CDR3 spans 16 residues. Germline V gene data show CDR1 as PRHDT and CDR2 as FYEKMQ (reference sequence). In nucleotides, the CDR3 is TGTGCCAGCAGCTTAGCTCGGTTTGAGGGACAAGAGACCCAGTACTTC. Encoded protein: CASSLARFEGQETQYF. The whole variable domain, remainder taken from reference TRBV13 and TRBJ2-5, is AAGVIQSPRHLIKEKRETATLKCYPIPRHDTVYWYQQGPGQDPQFLISFYEKMQSDKGSIPDRFSAQQFSDYHSELNMSSLELGDSALYFCASSLARFEGQETQYFGPGTRLLVL.

J is TRBJ2-7 and V is TRBV12-3 or TRBV12-4; the D gene is possibly TRBD1 (7 bases). This CDR3 has 15 amino acids. The ends were cut back, 6 bases at V and 2 bases at J, with 17 bases in the middle. The CDR3 region has the DNA TGTGCCAGCAGGATAGGGGGCGGGGCAACCTACGAGCAGTACTTC. This gives the protein CASRIGGGATYEQYF.

This clonotype was seen a handful of times. The gene calls are TRBV19 and TRBJ1-1, with D unresolved. V shed 7 bases and J shed 5 bases, with 8 bases lying between them. This CDR3 is built from 11 residues. CDR1 LNHDA and CDR2 SQIVND come from the germline V gene (reference sequence). The CDR3 coding sequence is TGTGCCAGTAACACTTATACTGAAGCTTTCTTT. Its translation: CASNTYTEAFF.

The chain has TRBV5-1 and TRBJ1-1; D possibly corresponds to TRBD1 (5 bases). Trimming shortened V by 4 bases and J by 1 base, and 17 bases separated the two germline ends. Looked up from germline, CDR1 is SGHRS and CDR2 is YFSETQ. There are 16 residues in the CDR3. CDR3 region: CASSRKTGTWNTEAFF. CDR3 sequence (DNA): TGCGCCAGCAGCCGGAAAACCGGGACTTGGAACACTGAAGCTTTCTTT.

The chain employs TRBV6-1 and TRBJ2-7; D is perhaps TRBD1 (5 bases). CDR3 length: 13 residues. Trimming stripped 5 bases from V and 3 bases from J, with 11 bases between. Germline CDR1 and CDR2: MNHNS and SASEGT. The CDR3 DNA is TGTGCCAGCAGTCCGGCCCAGGGCTACGAGCAGTACTTC. This sequence encodes CASSPAQGYEQYF.